The T cell receptor (beta chain) described here comes from a study of blood T cells in healthy people across ages. General study points: Among long-lived donors, naive CD4+ cells were more numerous and diversity higher than in aged donors.

Germline assignment: CDR1 MDHEN and CDR2 SYDVKM. The CDR3 runs to 13 residues. Trimming took off 7 bases at V and 4 bases at J, with 10 bases between the two ends. A word on this clonotype: Its specificity is not known.

Drawn from each donor were ten milliliters of peripheral blood. The authors extracted at least 5.5 micrograms of total RNA per sample. The second PCR ran roughly 7 to 12 cycles with a sample-barcoded 5' primer and J-beta primers. From the 5' RACE reads, TCRdb called clonotypes with MiXCR, one entry per CDR3 protein. In the table there are some 860,000 distinct CDR3 sequences, 56% of which are singletons. This chain joins TRBV28 and TRBJ1-4; D gene uncertain. This receptor was taken from a man aged 40-50 years in good health. What was sequenced was blood. The CDR3 spells CASNRQNNEKLFF. In DNA, the CDR3 is TGTGCCAGCAATCGGCAGAATAATGAAAAACTGTTTTTT.